One T cell receptor (beta chain) is described in this entry. Antigen unknown. This specimen belongs to a study of T cell responses to AZD1222 COVID-19 vaccine. Here immunoSEQ multiplex PCR was the method, and the copy in TCRdb shows in-frame clones only, minus some. The data contain 110,000 to 150,000 clones, about 92% of them seen just once; the ten biggest clones take up approximately 9%. Whole-study results and caveats: Repertoire sampling was restricted to post-peak T cell response timepoints. Spike regions recognized by vaccine-associated CD4 TCRs spanned the protein, led by 160-218 and 743-854. White British ancestry dominated among donors, who included more females, and clonal diversity was possibly underestimated. An increase in Spike-specific TCR breadth and depth was observed after two AZD1222 doses.

Germline loops: CDR1 SQVTM, CDR2 ANQGSEA. This CDR3 is built from 15 residues. J gave up 5 bases and V 7 bases, and 15 bases lay outside the gene matches. The rearrangement links TRBV29-1 to TRBJ2-7, with TRBD2 identical over 9 bases. This TCR came from an adult in good health. The sample was peripheral blood, taken on day 0 of AZD1222 vaccination. CDR3 sequence: CSAATGLAGFNEQYF. CDR3 bases: TGCAGCGCCGCCACGGGGCTAGCGGGGTTTAACGAGCAGTACTTC.